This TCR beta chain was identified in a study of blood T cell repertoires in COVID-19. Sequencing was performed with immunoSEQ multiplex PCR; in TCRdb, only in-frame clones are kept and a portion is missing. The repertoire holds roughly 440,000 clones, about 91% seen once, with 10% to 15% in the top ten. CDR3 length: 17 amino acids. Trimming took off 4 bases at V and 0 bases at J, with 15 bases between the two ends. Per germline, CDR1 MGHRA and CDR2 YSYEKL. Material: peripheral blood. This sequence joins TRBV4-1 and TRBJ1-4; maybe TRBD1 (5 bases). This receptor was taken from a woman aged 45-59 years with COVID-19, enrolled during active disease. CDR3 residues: CASSRGGTEATNEKLFF. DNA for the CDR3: TGCGCCAGCAGCCGCGGGGGGACGGAGGCAACTAATGAAAAACTGTTTTTT.